A single sample is the source of the 17 T cell receptor beta chains below, sequenced in a study of tumor-infiltrating lymphocytes in primary liver carcinoma. Extraction of RNA together with DNA used roughly 18-32 mg of unsorted bulk tissue. A constant-region primer primed TCR beta cDNA synthesis from around 500 ng of total RNA. Slightly modified ARM-PCR served as the procedure for the TCR beta libraries. These libraries came from three rounds of nested multiplex PCR. It was with TRBV1-TRBV30 forward primers and a C-beta reverse primer that the first two PCR rounds were run, at around 11 cycles each. TCRdb reprocessed the multiplex PCR reads via MiXCR and lists one record per CDR3 protein. The top ten hold more than 8% of the sample, which has roughly 120,000 distinct CDR3 sequences, about two thirds seen once. Material for sequencing was tumor-adjacent normal liver tissue. The receptors stem from a woman aged 60-75 years with primary liver carcinoma and hepatitis B virus infection.

The chain combines TRBV11-2 with TRBJ2-1; 10 nucleotides agree with TRBD2. This CDR3 has 18 amino acids. Germline CDR1 and CDR2: SGHAT and FQNNGV. V lost 1 base, J lost 8 bases, and 14 bases stayed unmatched. The CDR3 is CASSLARGSGRANDEQFF. The CDR3 coding sequence is TGTGCCAGCAGCTTAGCTCGGGGAAGCGGGAGGGCCAACGATGAGCAGTTCTTC.

The V gene is TRBV11-2, the J gene TRBJ2-1, with D uncertain. Trimming left V 7 bases short and J 9 bases short, with 19 bases between. Germline CDR1 and CDR2: SGHAT and FQNNGV. The CDR3 runs to 14 residues. CDR3 in amino acids: CASNLFKEDGEQFF. CDR3 DNA sequence: TGTGCCAGCAACCTATTTAAGGAAGATGGTGAGCAGTTCTTC.

This clonotype was picked up many times. CDR3 amino acids: CASSTSENTGELFF. The CDR3 bases are TGTGCCAGCAGCACTAGCGAGAACACCGGGGAGCTGTTTTTT. V usage is TRBV5-6 and J usage is TRBJ2-2, with 7 bases aligning to TRBD2. Germline CDR1 and CDR2: SGHDT and YYEEEE. The V segment lost 4 bases and the J segment 1 base; nucleotides outside the gene matches: 1. CDR3 length: 14 residues.

The rearrangement uses TRBV11-2 and TRBJ2-7, with D perhaps TRBD1 (7 bases). Per the germline V gene, CDR1 is SGHAT and CDR2 is FQNNGV. The CDR3 length is 14 residues. Deletions cut 7 bases from V and 7 bases from J, with 20 bases between. The CDR3 sequence is CASTLRRGPREQYF. The CDR3 DNA reads TGTGCCAGCACCCTAAGGAGGGGGCCCAGGGAGCAGTACTTC.

This clonotype was detected many times. This chain connects TRBV6-1 to TRBJ2-1; TRBD2 matches 7 bases. CDR3 length: 16 residues. After removal of 8 bases from V and 5 bases from J, the junction contained 15 bases not matched to a gene. CDR1 MNHNS and CDR2 SASEGT come from the germline V gene. The CDR3 is CASGTLGGLVDNEQFF. CDR3 nucleotides: TGTGCCAGCGGAACCCTCGGGGGGTTGGTGGACAATGAGCAGTTCTTC.

On this clonotype itself: Being one base from a much bigger clone, this may be a read error. This is likely a read error, given that the CDR3 carries no conserved phenylalanine or tryptophan at its end. The V call is TRBV7-9, the J call TRBJ1-1, with D possibly being TRBD1 (6 bases). V was pared by 5 bases and J by 3 bases, with 13 bases between. The germline V gene has CDR1 SEHNR and CDR2 FQNEAQ (reference sequence). This CDR3 contains 14 residues. The CDR3 DNA reads as TGTGCCAGCAGCCCCGACAGGACCTACACTGAAGCTTTCCTT. Protein sequence: CASSPDRTYTEAFL.

The CDR3: CASSLGTSRTADTQYF. The CDR3 DNA sequence: TGCGCCAGCAGCTTGGGCACTAGCAGGACGGCAGATACGCAGTATTTT. The chain carries TRBV5-1 and TRBJ2-3, with a possible D match to TRBD2 (6 bases). Germline CDR1 SGHRS, CDR2 YFSETQ. This CDR3 comprises 16 residues. V gave up 0 bases and J gave up 4 bases, with 15 bases separating them.

A few counts support this clonotype. The chain uses TRBV6-4 and TRBJ2-3; no clear D gene. This CDR3 region has 15 residues. Deletions cut 5 bases from V and 6 bases from J, with 18 bases between. Germline CDR1 is MRHNA and CDR2 is SNTAGT. The CDR3 reads CASSPRPGYTDTQYF. For the CDR3, the DNA is TGTGCCAGCAGTCCTCGGCCGGGTTACACTGATACGCAGTATTTT.

In its sample, this clonotype ranks as medium-sized. V and J are TRBV7-8 and TRBJ2-2; the D is unclear. CDR1 and CDR2 (germline): SGHVS, FQNEAQ. V shed 1 base and J shed 7 bases, with 4 bases lying between them. The CDR3 spans 12 residues. The CDR3 DNA sequence: TGTGCCAGCAGCTTAGAGGTCGGGGAGCTGTTTTTT. This translates into CASSLEVGELFF.

With respect to this clonotype: This may arise from a read error, as a much more abundant clone is one base away. This rearrangement joins TRBV5-1 to TRBJ1-5; D might be TRBD1 (5 bases). This CDR3 comprises 13 residues. CDR1 SGHRS and CDR2 YFSETQ come from the germline V gene. The CDR3 is CSSRLQDNQPQHF. As DNA, the CDR3 is TGCTCCAGCAGACTACAGGATAATCAGCCCCAGCATTTT.

DNA for the CDR3: TGTGCCAGCAGCTTATGGGGGGATTCGACCGGGAAACTGTTTTTT. This gives the protein CASSLWGDSTGKLFF. This chain joins TRBV11-2 and TRBJ2-2, with D possibly matching TRBD2 (6 bases). From germline, CDR1 is SGHAT and CDR2 FQNNGV. The V end was cut by 2 bases, the J end by 14 bases, with 21 bases between. CDR3 length: 15 amino acids.

At least ten counts were recorded for this clonotype. The chain joins TRBV6-6 to TRBJ1-1; the D gene is possibly TRBD1 (5 bases). Germline V gene lookup returns CDR1 MNHNY and CDR2 SVGAGI (reference sequence). This CDR3 is 14 amino acids long. The V end was cut by 7 bases, the J end by 4 bases, with 16 bases between. The CDR3 protein is CASTRERGFTEAFF. In DNA form, the CDR3 reads TGTGCCAGCACCCGGGAGAGGGGATTCACTGAAGCTTTCTTT.

Many counts were recorded for this clonotype. V usage is TRBV24-1 and J usage is TRBJ1-5; 7 bases agree with TRBD1. The junction had 3 bases not matched to a gene; V was cut back by 5 bases and J by 3 bases. The germline CDR1 and CDR2 sequences are KGHDR and SFDVKD. This CDR3 comprises 14 residues. CDR3 sequence reads: CATSGGQDNQPQHF. The CDR3 DNA sequence: TGTGCCACCAGTGGAGGACAGGACAATCAGCCCCAGCATTTT.

The chain has TRBV5-1 and TRBJ1-2; no definite D call. There are 14 residues in the CDR3. Trimming pared 0 bases from V and 2 bases from J, leaving 8 bases between. Germline V lookup: CDR1 SGHRS, CDR2 YFSETQ. CDR3 nucleotide sequence: TGCGCCAGCAGCTTGGATGCCCAGAACTATGGCTACACCTTC. As protein: CASSLDAQNYGYTF.

About this clonotype itself: The junction does not match germline at one end; this may be a read error. The rearrangement uses TRBV5-1 and TRBJ1-1; tentatively, D is TRBD1 (5 bases). Germline values: CDR1 SGHRS, CDR2 YFSETQ. This CDR3 is 16 amino acids long. The CDR3 protein is CASIVRGEGMNTEVFF. As DNA, the CDR3 is TGTGCCAGCATCGTCCGTGGGGAGGGGATGAACACTGAAGTTTTCTTT.

The V gene is TRBV5-1, the J gene TRBJ2-2; 7 nucleotides match TRBD2. Germline CDR1 reads SGHRS; CDR2 reads YFSETQ. CDR3 length equals 14 residues. V lost 5 bases, J lost 7 bases, and 8 bases stayed unmatched. CDR3: CASSPLAHDGELFF. CDR3 DNA sequence: TGCGCCAGCAGTCCACTAGCGCATGACGGGGAGCTGTTTTTT.

In this sample, this clonotype turned up many times. This chain joins TRBV12-3 or TRBV12-4 and TRBJ1-2; D is unclear. The CDR3 length is 12 residues. The germline V and J ends were trimmed by 3 bases and 4 bases, with 6 bases remaining between them. The CDR3 reads CASSFGSYGYTF. In DNA, the CDR3 is TGTGCCAGCAGTTTCGGGAGCTATGGCTACACCTTC.